This TCR beta chain is from a study of T cell responses to AZD1222 COVID-19 vaccine. Findings and caveats of the study: Mostly white British, mostly female donors; authors suggested clonal diversity may be underestimated. Spike-specific TCR breadth rose after two AZD1222 doses, and depth rose as well.

Produced via immunoSEQ multiplex PCR; TCRdb's table is partial and in-frame only. The profile covers 150,000 to 200,000 clones, with around 93% appearing a single time and roughly 9.2% taken by the ten largest. Turning to this clone: Antigen specificity is unknown.

The specimen was peripheral blood, collected on day 0 of AZD1222 vaccination. The receptor was isolated from an adult in good health.

In DNA form, the CDR3 reads TGTGCCAGCTCACCCAGACAGGGAGACAACTATGGCTACACCTTC. This encodes CASSPRQGDNYGYTF. V usage is TRBV18 and J usage is TRBJ1-2; 7 nucleotides line up with TRBD1. The CDR3 length is 15 residues. Germline V CDR1 and CDR2: KGHSH, LQKENI. V shed 3 bases and J 2 bases; nucleotides not matched to a gene: 6.